This T cell receptor beta chain came from a study of blood T cell repertoires in COVID-19. Study in general: Some COVID-19 samples were acute and others convalescent; all came from the United States, Italy and Spain. T cells, B-cell-depleted T cells, or PBMCs supplied cDNA or gDNA.

Participants spanned ages about 18 to 90 years and resided in about 25 US areas. CDR3 length equals 15 residues. V lost 3 bases and J 1 base, leaving 10 bases between the germline ends. Germline V gene sequence: CDR1 LNHDA, CDR2 SQIVND (reference sequence). As processed by the authors: Amplification from reference gene primers served as the basis for estimated nucleated cell counts. TCRdb keeps only in-frame clones here, not all; method: immunoSEQ multiplex PCR. V, J and clone size derive from that table, while D and trimming were established from the DNA sequence. The sample records 400,000 or so clones, approximately 88% being singletons.

This chain uses TRBV19 with TRBJ1-5, with a weak D call TRBD1 (5 bases). The receptor's source is a woman in her forties with acute COVID-19. The sample consisted of PBMCs or T cells enriched from blood (not recorded which). CDR3 in DNA: TGTGCCAGTAGTATGGGGGGTCGGAGCAATCAGCCCCAGCATTTT. Amino acids: CASSMGGRSNQPQHF.